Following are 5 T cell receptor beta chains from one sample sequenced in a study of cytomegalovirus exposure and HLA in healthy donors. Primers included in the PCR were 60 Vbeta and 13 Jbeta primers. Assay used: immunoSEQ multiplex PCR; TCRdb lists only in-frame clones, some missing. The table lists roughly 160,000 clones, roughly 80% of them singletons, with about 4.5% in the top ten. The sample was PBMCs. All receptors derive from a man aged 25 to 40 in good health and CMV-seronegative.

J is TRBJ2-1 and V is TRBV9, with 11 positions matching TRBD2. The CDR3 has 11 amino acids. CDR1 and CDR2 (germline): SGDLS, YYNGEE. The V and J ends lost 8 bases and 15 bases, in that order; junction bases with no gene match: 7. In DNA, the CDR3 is TGTGCCAGTTCCCTTAGCGGGAGGGTGTTCTTC. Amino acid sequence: CASSLSGRVFF.

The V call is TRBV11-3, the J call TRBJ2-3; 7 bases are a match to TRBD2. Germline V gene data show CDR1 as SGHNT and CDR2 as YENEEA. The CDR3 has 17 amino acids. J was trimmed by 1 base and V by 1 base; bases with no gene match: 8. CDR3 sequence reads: CASSLGSGSGRTDTQYF. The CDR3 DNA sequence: TGTGCCAGCAGCTTAGGGTCGGGTAGCGGGCGCACAGATACGCAGTATTTT.

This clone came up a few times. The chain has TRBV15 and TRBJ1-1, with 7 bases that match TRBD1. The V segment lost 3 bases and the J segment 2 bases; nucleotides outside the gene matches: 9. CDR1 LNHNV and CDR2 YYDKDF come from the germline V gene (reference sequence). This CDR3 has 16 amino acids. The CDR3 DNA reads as TGTGCCACCAGCAGGAAGGGGGCCCGTTCTAACACTGAAGCTTTCTTT. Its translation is CATSRKGARSNTEAFF. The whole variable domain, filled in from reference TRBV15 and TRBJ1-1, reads DAMVIQNPRYQVTQFGKPVTLSCSQTLNHNVMYWYQQKSSQAPKLLFHYYDKDFNNEADTPDNFQSRRPNTSFCFLDIRSPGLGDTAMYLCATSRKGARSNTEAFFGQGTRLTVV.

The CDR3: CAWSAIAGVGGYTF. CDR3 nucleotides: TGTGCCTGGAGCGCCATAGCAGGGGTTGGAGGCTACACCTTC. The rearrangement links TRBV30 to TRBJ1-2; D possibly corresponds to TRBD1 (6 bases). In germline, CDR1 is GTSNPN, CDR2 SVGIG (reference sequence). The CDR3 contains 14 residues. Trimming removed 3 bases from V and 8 bases from J, with 19 bases in between.

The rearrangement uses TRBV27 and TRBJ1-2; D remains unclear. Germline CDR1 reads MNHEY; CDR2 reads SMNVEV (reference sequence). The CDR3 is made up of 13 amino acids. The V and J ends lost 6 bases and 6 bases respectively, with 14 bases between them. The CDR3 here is CASRETGLNGYTF. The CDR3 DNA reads TGTGCCAGCAGGGAAACCGGACTGAATGGCTACACCTTC.